This TCR beta chain was documented in a study of beta chain features in type 1 diabetes. Study-wide results and caveats: Shorter templates may be favored by PCR, equally so in patients and controls. People with Type 1 diabetes carried modestly yet significantly shorter TCRB CDR3s in all four CD4+ subsets. Patients showed naive, central memory and Treg TCRB repertoires that appeared more similar than those of healthy donors.

V lost 4 bases and J lost 4; bases outside the gene matches: 12. The CDR3 runs to 15 residues. Germline CDR1 reads SQVTM; CDR2 reads ANQGSEA. Of note for this clone: Its antigen remains unknown.

The authors reverse transcribed all of the isolated RNA, so sequencing captured expressed TCRB transcripts. Clones were sequenced by immunoSEQ multiplex PCR, and TCRdb holds only the in-frame ones, with some missing. The sample contains around 250,000 clones, 14% of which appear only once. The chain employs TRBV29-1 and TRBJ1-2; 7 nucleotides agree with TRBD1. This TCR was sampled from a young man with type 1 diabetes. Material: naive CD4+ T cells from blood. The CDR3 nucleotides read TGCAGCGTTGGAGGTCAACAGGGGAACCCCTATGGCTACACCTTC. Its protein product is CSVGGQQGNPYGYTF. The variable domain in full, with the rest retrieved from reference TRBV29-1 and TRBJ1-2, is SAVISQKPSRDICQRGTSLTIQCQVDSQVTMMFWYRQQPGQSLTLIATANQGSEATYESGFVIDKFPISRPNLTFSTLTVSNMSPEDSSIYLCSVGGQQGNPYGYTFGSGTRLTVV.